Following are 10 T cell receptor beta chains from one sample sequenced in a study of T cell repertoires in cytomegalovirus infection. A single record per CDR3 protein comes from TCRdb applying MiXCR to the reads. The data contain some 700,000 distinct CDR3 sequences, 30% to 35% of them singletons. Their specific antigens are unknown. Here the sequenced sample was cultured PBMCs, taken from culture after CMV antigen stimulation. These receptors all come from a human donor in good health (CMV status not recorded). Some clones in this sample may be carry-over from other donors' samples.

The table lists this clonotype with a few counts. This chain links TRBV7-9 with TRBJ1-1; tentative D call: TRBD1 (5 bases). The CDR3 spans 14 residues. Germline CDR1 reads SEHNR; CDR2 reads FQNEAQ (reference sequence). The V and J ends lost 6 bases and 1 base respectively, with 12 bases between them. CDR3 bases: TGTGCCAGCAGTCGACGGGACCAGAACACTGAAGCTTTCTTT. It translates to CASSRRDQNTEAFF.

This clonotype was seen ten or more times. The chain recombines TRBV11-2 with TRBJ2-2, with a tentative D call TRBD2 (5 bases). V lost 3 bases to trimming and J lost 2 bases, with 10 bases between them. CDR1 and CDR2 from the germline V gene are SGHAT and FQNNGV. The CDR3 runs to 15 residues. The CDR3 bases are TGTGCCAGCAGCTTGGCGGGCGTTAACACCGGGGAGCTGTTTTTT. Translation gives CASSLAGVNTGELFF.

This clonotype was picked up a small number of times. This CDR3 is CATSEAGTSNEQFF. As DNA, the CDR3 is TGTGCCACCAGTGAAGCCGGGACTAGCAATGAGCAGTTCTTC. This chain connects TRBV24-1 to TRBJ2-1; the match to TRBD2 covers 8 bases. From germline, CDR1 is KGHDR and CDR2 SFDVKD. This CDR3 spans 14 amino acids. Trimming took 4 bases from V and 6 from J; bases not matched to a gene: 4.

The table lists this clonotype with a few counts. This chain joins TRBV20-1 and TRBJ2-7, with D possibly being TRBD2 (6 bases). Trimming shortened V by 2 bases and J by 6 bases, and 14 bases separated the two germline ends. Germline V CDR1 and CDR2: DFQATT, SNEGSKA (reference sequence). This CDR3 has 13 amino acids. Here the CDR3 reads CSARRTIRSEQYF. The CDR3 nucleotides are TGCAGTGCTAGACGGACTATCAGAAGCGAGCAGTACTTC.

The CDR3 nucleotides are TGTGCCAGCAGCTTAGTAATCGGCGAGCAGTACTTC. It specifies CASSLVIGEQYF. The V call is TRBV7-2, the J call TRBJ2-7; D is unresolved. CDR3 length: 12 residues. Trimming took 1 base from V and 6 from J, leaving 7 bases between them. CDR1 and CDR2 (germline): SGHTA, FQGNSA.

The genes are TRBV2 and TRBJ2-7; D possibly corresponds to TRBD1 (6 bases). Germline V gene sequence: CDR1 SNHLY, CDR2 FYNNEI. The CDR3 totals 13 residues. Trimming removed 7 bases from V and 2 bases from J, with 12 bases in between. Written as DNA, the CDR3 is TGTGCCAGCACCTACAGGGCGACCTACGAGCAGTACTTC. Its protein is CASTYRATYEQYF.

This rearrangement joins TRBV6-1 to TRBJ2-7, with D tentatively TRBD1 (5 bases). Per germline, CDR1 MNHNS and CDR2 SASEGT. The length of the CDR3 is 15 residues. The V end was cut by 2 bases, the J end by 3 bases, with 14 bases between. CDR3 loop: CASSEPPRRVYEQYF. DNA of the CDR3: TGTGCCAGCAGTGAACCCCCCCGCAGGGTCTACGAGCAGTACTTC.

The chain recombines TRBV7-2 with TRBJ2-1, with TRBD2 as a possible D gene (5 bases). The CDR3 totals 14 residues. Looked up from germline, CDR1 is SGHTA and CDR2 is FQGNSA. V lost 2 bases and J 5 bases, leaving 10 bases between the germline ends. Written as DNA, the CDR3 is TGTGCCAGCAGCTTAAGGGTCGGGGACAATGAGCAGTTCTTC. Its translation: CASSLRVGDNEQFF.

Note on this clonotype: One junction end does not reproduce the germline sequence, and a read error may be involved. The V call is TRBV6-6, the J call TRBJ1-3; D is perhaps TRBD1 (5 bases). The CDR3 is 12 residues long. Germline-derived CDR1 and CDR2 are MNHNY and SVGAGI (reference sequence). CDR3 amino acids: CASSYRDGTRDF. DNA for the CDR3: TGTGCCAGCAGTTACCGTGACGGGACCAGGGATTTT.

This clonotype was counted a few times. The chain links TRBV12-3 or TRBV12-4 to TRBJ2-2; TRBD1 matches 7 bases. The V and J ends lost 6 bases and 0 bases, in that order; junction bases with no gene match: 7. The CDR3 spans 16 residues. This CDR3 is CASSYRQGPNTGELFF. In nucleotides, the CDR3 is TGTGCCAGCAGCTATCGACAGGGACCGAACACCGGGGAGCTGTTTTTT.